Listed below are T cell receptor beta chains from one sample, sequenced in a study of patients and donors after allogeneic stem cell transplantation. TCRdb recomputed calls from the RT-PCR reads with MiXCR, one row per CDR3 protein. Of more than 150,000 distinct CDR3 sequences in the sample, 41% were seen once. Sequencing input: blood, either unsorted or a sorted T cell fraction (not recorded which). All receptors come from a human donor who was either an allogeneic HSCT recipient or a stem cell or donor lymphocyte infusion donor (not recorded which). It is not recorded whose cells these are; they may come from a transplant donor. Both conserved end residues are trimmed from each CDR3. A D gene is named only where the DNA matches it firmly.

J | V | D | CDR3
TRBJ2-7 | TRBV4-3 | TRBD2 | ASSQGLAGGYEQY
TRBJ1-2 | TRBV5-1 | NA | ASSLASSNSPYGYT
TRBJ1-6 | TRBV7-8 | NA | ASSFSRSQTPLH
TRBJ2-5 | TRBV5-1 | TRBD1 | ASSAPGTGNQETQY
TRBJ2-7 | TRBV12-3/TRBV12-4 | TRBD1 | ASSSTGQAVEQY
TRBJ1-1 | TRBV12-3/TRBV12-4 | NA | ASSLDLGAGFTEAF
TRBJ2-1 | TRBV12-3/TRBV12-4 | NA | ASRPGAINEQF
TRBJ1-1 | TRBV18 | NA | ASSPTGQNTEAF
TRBJ1-1 | TRBV5-1 | NA | ASSLPPGTEAF
TRBJ1-5 | TRBV20-1 | TRBD1 | SAPRGRGNQPQH
TRBJ2-7 | TRBV27 | NA | ASSLGGSWPEQY
TRBJ1-1 | TRBV12-3/TRBV12-4 | NA | ASSLGTRNTEAF
TRBJ2-7 | TRBV15 | TRBD2 | ATSRVASGWYEQY
TRBJ2-7 | TRBV15 | TRBD2 | ATSRERGTWYEQY
TRBJ1-4 | TRBV5-1 | NA | ASSEDVGTNEKLF
TRBJ1-2 | TRBV29-1 | NA | SYRRNYGYT
TRBJ1-1 | TRBV7-9 | NA | ASSLALTETV
TRBJ2-1 | TRBV7-2 | NA | ASSSSGVSEQF
TRBJ2-1 | TRBV29-1 | TRBD2 | SRSGSNNEQF
TRBJ2-1 | TRBV5-1 | TRBD2 | ASSSPGVAGDGNEQF
TRBJ1-4 | TRBV6-5 | NA | ASSFLHSVGEKLF
TRBJ1-5 | TRBV28 | TRBD1 | ASRPEGQGPHQPQH
TRBJ1-1 | TRBV29-1 | NA | SVGGVVENTEAF
TRBJ1-1 | TRBV2 | NA | ASGSLWGDPEAF